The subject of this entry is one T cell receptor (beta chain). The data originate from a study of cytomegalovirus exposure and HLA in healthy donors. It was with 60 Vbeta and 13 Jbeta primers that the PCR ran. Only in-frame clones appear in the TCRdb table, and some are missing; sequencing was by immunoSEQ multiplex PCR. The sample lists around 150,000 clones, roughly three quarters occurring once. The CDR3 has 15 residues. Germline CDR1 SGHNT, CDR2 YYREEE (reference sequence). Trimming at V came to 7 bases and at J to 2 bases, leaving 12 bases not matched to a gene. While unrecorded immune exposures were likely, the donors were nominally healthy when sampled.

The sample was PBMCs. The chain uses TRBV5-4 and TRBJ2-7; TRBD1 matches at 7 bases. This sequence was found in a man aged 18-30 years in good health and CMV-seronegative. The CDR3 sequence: CASAAGTAFTYEQYF. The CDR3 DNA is TGTGCCAGCGCCGCTGGGACAGCGTTTACCTACGAGCAGTACTTC.